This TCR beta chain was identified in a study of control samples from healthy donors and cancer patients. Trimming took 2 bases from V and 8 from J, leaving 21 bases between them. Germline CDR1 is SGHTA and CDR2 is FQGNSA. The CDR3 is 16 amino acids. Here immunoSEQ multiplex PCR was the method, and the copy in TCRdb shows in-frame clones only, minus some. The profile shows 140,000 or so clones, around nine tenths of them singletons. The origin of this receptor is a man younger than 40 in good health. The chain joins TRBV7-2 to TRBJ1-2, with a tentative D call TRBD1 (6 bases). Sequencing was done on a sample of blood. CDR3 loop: CASSLPRATGRRGYTF. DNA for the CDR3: TGTGCCAGCAGCTTACCTAGGGCCACAGGGCGTCGCGGCTACACCTTC. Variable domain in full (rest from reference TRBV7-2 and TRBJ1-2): GAGVSQSPSNKVTEKGKDVELRCDPISGHTALYWYRQSLGQGLEFLIYFQGNSAPDKSGLPSDRFSAERTGGSVSTLTIQRTQQEDSAVYLCASSLPRATGRRGYTFGSGTRLTVV.